Listed below are T cell receptor beta chains from one sample, sequenced in a study of regulatory T cells in long-lasting Graves disease. Each CDR3 protein gets one entry after TCRdb re-called the multiplex PCR reads with MiXCR. The sample holds 450,000 or so distinct CDR3 sequences, around a fifth seen once. The input for sequencing was peripheral blood mononuclear cells (PBMCs), taken when the disease was refractory, from a patient treated with antithyroid drugs. Receptor source: a female donor with Graves disease. CDR3s include the opening cysteine and the closing phenylalanine or tryptophan. The order of the fields is CDR3 protein, clone size, J gene, V gene. Some rows mark clone size as missing; the rest say once, few, many or name a class of expanded clone.

CDR3aa: CSVGTSGQETQYF
abundance: few
j_gene: TRBJ2-5
v_gene: TRBV29-1

CDR3aa: CASSPHRGEGELFF
abundance: many
j_gene: TRBJ2-2
v_gene: TRBV12-3/TRBV12-4

CDR3aa: CAWSVASTSGNTGELFF
abundance: NA
j_gene: TRBJ2-2
v_gene: TRBV30

CDR3aa: CASSPPGGDTQYF
abundance: once
j_gene: TRBJ2-3
v_gene: TRBV11-3

CDR3aa: CASSYSKLAETTGELFF
abundance: NA
j_gene: TRBJ2-2
v_gene: TRBV6-2/TRBV6-3

CDR3aa: CASSMGARNTEAFF
abundance: NA
j_gene: TRBJ1-1
v_gene: TRBV19

CDR3aa: CASSRIADYGYTF
abundance: few
j_gene: TRBJ1-2
v_gene: TRBV5-1

CDR3aa: CASSLAWDSHSGANVLTF
abundance: many
j_gene: TRBJ2-6
v_gene: TRBV12-3/TRBV12-4

CDR3aa: CASSPLSGTPETQYF
abundance: NA
j_gene: TRBJ2-5
v_gene: TRBV2

CDR3aa: CASSDRQGLNSPLHF
abundance: many
j_gene: TRBJ1-6
v_gene: TRBV2

CDR3aa: CASRSGGGNYGYTF
abundance: many
j_gene: TRBJ1-2
v_gene: TRBV28

CDR3aa: CASSEWGTAGLGTEAFF
abundance: many
j_gene: TRBJ1-1
v_gene: TRBV25-1

CDR3aa: CASSFTSGAYNEQFF
abundance: few
j_gene: TRBJ2-1
v_gene: TRBV7-2

CDR3aa: CSVWGDYGYTF
abundance: NA
j_gene: TRBJ1-2
v_gene: TRBV29-1

CDR3aa: CASTLNTGELFF
abundance: many
j_gene: TRBJ2-2
v_gene: TRBV28